One sample yielded the 20 T cell receptor beta chains listed below, sequenced in a study of siplizumab effects on memory and regulatory T cells (dated by TCRdb to between 2018 and 2021). Receptors were amplified or captured by the immunoSEQ multiplex PCR assay. In TCRdb, the immuneACCESS table is reduced to in-frame sequences with V and J assigned. These tables do not hold every clone; where another copy was compared, an unresolved V gene accounts for under half, and the others remain unexplained. The sample has about 64,000 clones on record, 90% to 97% of them singletons. The ten largest clones represent 0.08% to 0.1% of the sample. The sequenced sample was naive CD8+ T cells sorted from blood. Per the publication, the cell subset or site label means: unstimulated naive T cells. The receptors shown here come from a human donor in good health.

The chain recombines TRBV2 with TRBJ2-1, with 9 bases identical to TRBD1. Germline assignment: CDR1 SNHLY and CDR2 FYNNEI. The CDR3 has 14 amino acids. V lost 6 bases, J lost 2 bases, and 2 bases stayed unmatched. Written as DNA, the CDR3 is TGTGCCAGCAGGGACAGGGGAACCTACAATGAGCAGTTCTTC. Encoded protein: CASRDRGTYNEQFF.

This rearrangement joins TRBV4-1 to TRBJ2-7, with a possible D match to TRBD1 (7 bases). The germline V gene has CDR1 MGHRA and CDR2 YSYEKL. The CDR3 spans 16 residues. The V gene lost 1 base and the J gene lost 5 bases, with 18 bases spanning the gap. The CDR3 DNA sequence: TGCGCCAGCAGCCAAGTCCCCCAGGGGGGCTTTAACGAGCAGTACTTC. This encodes CASSQVPQGGFNEQYF.

This chain links TRBV7-6 with TRBJ1-3, with D unclear. CDR1 SGHVS and CDR2 FNYEAQ come from the germline V gene. The CDR3 is made up of 14 amino acids. Trimming stripped 0 bases from V and 4 bases from J, with 7 bases between. CDR3 loop: CASSLASTGNTIYF. CDR3 in DNA: TGTGCCAGCAGCTTAGCCTCTACAGGAAACACCATATATTTT.

The chain combines TRBV7-9 with TRBJ2-7; D is unresolved. V was cut by 1 base and J by 2 bases, with 12 bases left in between. CDR3 size: 15 residues. The V gene's germline CDR1 is SEHNR and CDR2 FQNEAQ (reference sequence). The chain's CDR3 is CASSLGPTSAYEQYF. CDR3 DNA: TGTGCCAGCAGCTTAGGACCGACAAGCGCCTACGAGCAGTACTTC.

The chain carries TRBV29-1 and TRBJ2-3; a possible D gene is TRBD2 (6 bases). Germline values: CDR1 SQVTM, CDR2 ANQGSEA. CDR3 size: 12 residues. Between the trimmed V and J ends, which lost 6 bases and 0 bases, there was a span of 7 bases. CDR3 region: CSVGTSTDTQYF. CDR3 nucleotide sequence: TGCAGCGTAGGGACTAGCACAGATACGCAGTATTTT.

This chain uses TRBV4-1 with TRBJ2-7, with a possible D match to TRBD2 (6 bases). The CDR3 spans 15 residues. Looked up from germline, CDR1 is MGHRA and CDR2 is YSYEKL. V was trimmed by 3 bases and J by 3 bases, leaving 15 bases between them. The CDR3 region is CASSQAPGGDYEQYF. In DNA, the CDR3 is TGCGCCAGCAGCCAGGCCCCAGGAGGGGACTACGAGCAGTACTTC.

V usage is TRBV5-1 and J usage is TRBJ1-1; tentatively, D is TRBD1 (5 bases). Germline assignment: CDR1 SGHRS and CDR2 YFSETQ. This CDR3 has 14 amino acids. Trimming pared 7 bases from V and 1 base from J, leaving 14 bases between. The CDR3 DNA sequence: TGCGCCAGCTGGGGAGGGGAGGAGAACACTGAAGCTTTCTTT. Its translation: CASWGGEENTEAFF.

V usage is TRBV5-6 and J usage is TRBJ1-5; D not certain. V was trimmed by 2 bases and J by 6 bases, leaving 6 bases between them. The CDR3 length is 12 residues. Germline values: CDR1 SGHDT, CDR2 YYEEEE. CDR3 coding DNA: TGTGCCAGCAGCTTCGGGTCTCAGCCCCAGCATTTT. It encodes CASSFGSQPQHF.

CDR3 in amino acids: CASSIAGGNTEAFF. The CDR3 DNA is TGTGCCAGTAGTATAGCAGGGGGGAACACTGAAGCTTTCTTT. The rearrangement joins TRBV19 to TRBJ1-1; 7 bases align to TRBD1. Germline CDR1 and CDR2: LNHDA and SQIVND (reference sequence). The V and J ends lost 1 base and 1 base, in that order; junction bases with no gene match: 0. The CDR3 sequence is 14 residues long.

This chain uses TRBV5-4 with TRBJ2-2; D unresolved. The CDR3 covers 14 residues. Germline CDR1 and CDR2: SGHNT and YYREEE (reference sequence). Trimming removed 0 bases from V and 1 base from J, with 4 bases in between. The CDR3 here is CASSLGQNTGELFF. As DNA, the CDR3 is TGTGCCAGCAGCTTGGGACAGAACACCGGGGAGCTGTTTTTT.

In its sample, this clone was seen once. The chain carries TRBV4-1 and TRBJ2-7; 7 bases are shared with TRBD1. Germline values: CDR1 MGHRA, CDR2 YSYEKL. V shed 0 bases and J 1 base; nucleotides not matched to a gene: 6. The CDR3 has 16 amino acids. The CDR3 here is CASSQDQGGRSYEQYF. The CDR3 DNA is TGCGCCAGCAGCCAAGATCAAGGGGGCCGGTCCTACGAGCAGTACTTC.

The V and J genes are TRBV7-6 and TRBJ2-3, with 8 bases identical to TRBD1. V lost 1 base and J lost 0; bases outside the gene matches: 12. CDR3 length: 19 amino acids. Germline CDR1 reads SGHVS; CDR2 reads FNYEAQ. The CDR3 coding sequence is TGTGCCAGCAGCTTAGGGTATGAGAGACAGGGGTTTAGCACAGATACGCAGTATTTT. Amino acids: CASSLGYERQGFSTDTQYF.

The chain employs TRBV11-2 and TRBJ2-4; D is unresolved. The germline V and J ends were trimmed by 3 bases and 5 bases, with 5 bases remaining between them. The CDR3 has 12 residues. Germline lookup yields CDR1 SGHAT and CDR2 FQNNGV. The CDR3 region has the DNA TGTGCCAGCAGCTTTACACAAAACATTCAGTACTTC. Amino acids: CASSFTQNIQYF.

The V call is TRBV12-5, the J call TRBJ2-2; 8 bases agree with TRBD1. V shed 6 bases, J shed 0 bases, and the junction held 6 bases outside the gene matches. CDR1 and CDR2 (germline): LGHNT, FRNRAP. The CDR3 totals 16 residues. CDR3 in amino acids: CASGPPGGSNTGELFF. Here the CDR3 DNA reads TGTGCTAGTGGCCCACCAGGGGGCTCGAACACCGGGGAGCTGTTTTTT. The whole variable domain, filled in from reference TRBV12-5 and TRBJ2-2, reads DARVTQTPRHKVTEMGQEVTMRCQPILGHNTVFWYRQTMMQGLELLAYFRNRAPLDDSGMPKDRFSAEMPDATLATLKIQPSEPRDSAVYFCASGPPGGSNTGELFFGEGSRLTVL.

The chain uses TRBV4-2 and TRBJ2-7, with 9 bases that match TRBD1. The J segment lost 0 bases and the V segment lost 4 bases, leaving 13 bases of the junction unmatched. This CDR3 comprises 18 residues. CDR1 and CDR2 from the germline V gene are LGHNA and YNFKEQ. CDR3 loop: CASSPHGLDRGSSYEQYF. CDR3 nucleotide sequence: TGTGCCAGCAGCCCCCACGGACTGGACAGGGGAAGCTCCTACGAGCAGTACTTC.

The rearrangement joins TRBV10-2 to TRBJ1-2, with D maybe TRBD1 (6 bases). The CDR3 covers 15 residues. V lost 8 bases to trimming and J lost 5 bases, with 21 bases between them. Germline CDR1 WSHSY, CDR2 SAAADI. CDR3 in DNA: TGCGCCAGCGGGGGAGGACTACAGGGTCGGTATGGCTACACCTTC. Amino acids: CASGGGLQGRYGYTF.

This rearrangement joins TRBV9 to TRBJ1-1, with D uncertain. The CDR3 sequence is 14 residues long. Germline V gives CDR1 SGDLS, CDR2 YYNGEE. V lost 2 bases to trimming and J lost 1 base, with 9 bases between them. CDR3 nucleotides: TGTGCCAGCAGCGTGTCAATCGGGAACACTGAAGCTTTCTTT. Translating gives CASSVSIGNTEAFF.

This chain uses TRBV7-3 with TRBJ2-7, with 12 bases matching TRBD2. Germline V gene sequence: CDR1 SGHTA, CDR2 FQGTGA. The J segment lost 0 bases and the V segment lost 5 bases, leaving 2 bases of the junction unmatched. The CDR3 covers 15 residues. The CDR3 loop is CASSQLAGGSYEQYF. CDR3 nucleotides: TGTGCCAGCAGCCAACTAGCGGGGGGCTCCTACGAGCAGTACTTC.

The chain links TRBV4-1 to TRBJ2-5; no definite D call. This CDR3 contains 15 residues. Germline CDR1 reads MGHRA; CDR2 reads YSYEKL. Deletions cut 0 bases from V and 0 bases from J, with 8 bases between. The DNA for the CDR3 is TGCGCCAGCAGCCAAGAGGATCGGGACCAAGAGACCCAGTACTTC. This gives the protein CASSQEDRDQETQYF.

The chain links TRBV15 to TRBJ1-2, with D tentatively TRBD1 (6 bases). Germline V gives CDR1 LNHNV, CDR2 YYDKDF (reference sequence). V was shortened by 0 bases and J by 6 bases, with 11 bases between the two germline ends. This CDR3 contains 14 residues. The DNA of the CDR3 is TGTGCCACCAGCAGAGATCGGGGGCAGGATGGCTACACCTTC. Translation gives CATSRDRGQDGYTF.